A selection of T cell receptor beta chains follows, all from one sample in a study of memory CD4+ T cells and cytomegalovirus serostatus. Sequencing was performed with immunoSEQ multiplex PCR; in TCRdb, only in-frame clones are kept and a portion is missing. Altogether roughly 56,000 clones are present, more than 75% being singletons, with the ten largest covering around 0.38%. The source material was memory CD4+ T cells from blood. The receptors come from an adult in good health and CMV-seronegative. CDR3s include the opening cysteine and the closing phenylalanine or tryptophan. The order of the fields is J gene, V gene, D gene, clone size, CDR3 DNA, CDR3 protein. D genes are given only for firm matches. The listing skips clone size in some rows; elsewhere it reads once, few, many or a size class.

J gene: TRBJ1-3; V gene: TRBV7-9; D gene: .; clone size: few; CDR3 DNA: TGTGCCAGCACCGAACGGGGACGGCCCTCTGGAAACACCATATATTTT; CDR3 protein: CASTERGRPSGNTIYF
J gene: TRBJ2-7; V gene: TRBV6-6; D gene: .; clone size: .; CDR3 DNA: TGTGCCAGCAGTACAGGGAGGATCCCCTACGAGCAGTACTTC; CDR3 protein: CASSTGRIPYEQYF
J gene: TRBJ2-3; V gene: TRBV7-9; D gene: .; clone size: .; CDR3 DNA: TGTGCCAGCAGCCAATCTAGCGAGGTTGCGGATACGCAGTATTTT; CDR3 protein: CASSQSSEVADTQYF
J gene: TRBJ2-1; V gene: TRBV28; D gene: TRBD1; clone size: .; CDR3 DNA: TGTGCCAGCAGTTCCACCGGACAGGGGGGCTCCTACAATGAGCAGTTCTTC; CDR3 protein: CASSSTGQGGSYNEQFF
J gene: TRBJ1-6; V gene: TRBV28; D gene: TRBD1; clone size: .; CDR3 DNA: TGTGCCAGCAGTTACAGGGGGCGCGGTTATAATTCACCCCTCCACTTT; CDR3 protein: CASSYRGRGYNSPLHF
J gene: TRBJ2-7; V gene: TRBV6-5; D gene: TRBD1; clone size: once; CDR3 DNA: TGTGCCAGCAGTCGCGACAGGGGTTACGAGCAGTACTTC; CDR3 protein: CASSRDRGYEQYF
J gene: TRBJ1-5; V gene: TRBV6-1; D gene: .; clone size: .; CDR3 DNA: TGTGCCAGCAGTGAAGCGTCCCCAGCAGCACAGCGGCAGCCCCAGCATTTT; CDR3 protein: CASSEASPAAQRQPQHF
J gene: TRBJ2-5; V gene: TRBV11-2; D gene: .; clone size: .; CDR3 DNA: TGTGCCAGCAGCTTGCAGGGAAGTGTGGGGGAGACCCAGTACTTC; CDR3 protein: CASSLQGSVGETQYF
J gene: TRBJ2-1; V gene: TRBV4-3; D gene: .; clone size: .; CDR3 DNA: TGCGCCAGCCAGCCCGTCGGAGGGGGGATCAATGAGCAGTTCTTC; CDR3 protein: CASQPVGGGINEQFF
J gene: TRBJ1-4; V gene: TRBV5-1; D gene: TRBD1; clone size: few; CDR3 DNA: TGCGCCAGCACGGGGGGGGACAGAGAAGTGGTAAGGACTAATGAAAAACTGTTTTTT; CDR3 protein: CASTGGDREVVRTNEKLFF
J gene: TRBJ1-6; V gene: TRBV9; D gene: .; clone size: .; CDR3 DNA: TGTGCCAGCAACTTGGGGGGCTCACCCCTCCACTTT; CDR3 protein: CASNLGGSPLHF
J gene: TRBJ2-3; V gene: TRBV7-8; D gene: .; clone size: .; CDR3 DNA: TGTGCCAGCAGCTTAGCGGGGGCAGGCCGAGATACGCAGTATTTT; CDR3 protein: CASSLAGAGRDTQYF
J gene: TRBJ1-5; V gene: TRBV6-6; D gene: TRBD1; clone size: .; CDR3 DNA: TGTGCCAGCAGTCGGGACAGGGGGCCTCAGCCCCAGCATTTT; CDR3 protein: CASSRDRGPQPQHF
J gene: TRBJ2-3; V gene: TRBV7-2; D gene: TRBD2; clone size: .; CDR3 DNA: TGTGCCAGCAGCTTAGGGGCGGGGGTACGGACAGATACGCAGTATTTT; CDR3 protein: CASSLGAGVRTDTQYF
J gene: TRBJ1-1; V gene: TRBV28; D gene: .; clone size: .; CDR3 DNA: TGTGCCAGCGGCGGGATATCAGGGGACACTGAAGCTTTCTTT; CDR3 protein: CASGGISGDTEAFF
J gene: TRBJ2-1; V gene: TRBV28; D gene: .; clone size: .; CDR3 DNA: TGTGCCAGCAGTTTATCGTATGAGCAGTTCTTC; CDR3 protein: CASSLSYEQFF
J gene: TRBJ1-4; V gene: TRBV6-5; D gene: .; clone size: .; CDR3 DNA: TGTGCCAGCAGTTACCGCGGTAATGAAAAACTGTTTTTT; CDR3 protein: CASSYRGNEKLFF
J gene: TRBJ2-3; V gene: TRBV6-1; D gene: .; clone size: .; CDR3 DNA: TGTGCCAGCAGTGAAGGTCAAGGGGTCACAGATACGCAGTATTTT; CDR3 protein: CASSEGQGVTDTQYF
J gene: TRBJ1-2; V gene: TRBV6-5; D gene: TRBD1; clone size: once; CDR3 DNA: TGTGCCACACGAAGCGAGGGGGCGCGTTATGGCTACACCTTC; CDR3 protein: CATRSEGARYGYTF
J gene: TRBJ1-2; V gene: TRBV28; D gene: .; clone size: .; CDR3 DNA: TGTGCCAGCAGTTTATTGGAGGGAGGCTATGGCTACACCTTC; CDR3 protein: CASSLLEGGYGYTF
J gene: TRBJ1-5; V gene: TRBV28; D gene: .; clone size: few; CDR3 DNA: TGTGCCAGCAGAGGGGGTCGGAGCAATCAGCCCCAGCATTTT; CDR3 protein: CASRGGRSNQPQHF
J gene: TRBJ1-2; V gene: TRBV6-5; D gene: .; clone size: .; CDR3 DNA: TGTGCCAGCAGTTTTCTACAGGCTAACTATGGCTACACCTTC; CDR3 protein: CASSFLQANYGYTF
J gene: TRBJ1-1; V gene: TRBV30; D gene: .; clone size: .; CDR3 DNA: TGTGCCTGGGGACGGCGGAACACTGAAGCTTTCTTT; CDR3 protein: CAWGRRNTEAFF
J gene: TRBJ2-7; V gene: TRBV6-5; D gene: .; clone size: .; CDR3 DNA: TGTGCCAGCGGGCTAGATCCGGGACACCTGGACGAGCAGTACTTC; CDR3 protein: CASGLDPGHLDEQYF
J gene: TRBJ2-5; V gene: TRBV25-1; D gene: TRBD2; clone size: once; CDR3 DNA: TGTGCCAGCAGTGAATTGCTAGCGGGGGGGCAAGAGACCCAGTACTTC; CDR3 protein: CASSELLAGGQETQYF
J gene: TRBJ1-2; V gene: TRBV19; D gene: TRBD1; clone size: .; CDR3 DNA: TGTGCCAGTAGTACCGGGACAGCTAACTATGGCTACACCTTC; CDR3 protein: CASSTGTANYGYTF
J gene: TRBJ2-5; V gene: TRBV7-2; D gene: .; clone size: .; CDR3 DNA: TGTGCCAGCACCCTTAGTGCTCCAGGGAAGGAGACCCAGTACTTC; CDR3 protein: CASTLSAPGKETQYF
J gene: TRBJ2-6; V gene: TRBV4-3; D gene: TRBD1; clone size: .; CDR3 DNA: TGCGCCAGCAGCCCTGGACAGGGGGCTGGGGCCAACGTCCTGACTTTC; CDR3 protein: CASSPGQGAGANVLTF
J gene: TRBJ2-1; V gene: TRBV9; D gene: TRBD2; clone size: .; CDR3 DNA: TGTGCCAGCAGCAAGCTTAGCGGGGGGGCGTCCTACAATGAGCAGTTCTTC; CDR3 protein: CASSKLSGGASYNEQFF
J gene: TRBJ2-2; V gene: TRBV5-1; D gene: .; clone size: .; CDR3 DNA: TGCGCCAGCAGGGGCAAAACGAACACCGGGGAGCTGTTTTTT; CDR3 protein: CASRGKTNTGELFF